Each of the 31 T cell receptor beta chains below was sequenced from the same sample in a study of T cells in Graves' hyperthyroidism and ophthalmopathy. Amplification of TCR beta CDR3 regions used RNA as the template. With the HTBI primer set, the TCR CDR3 went through a first round of RT-PCR. TCRdb re-analysed the multiplex PCR reads in MiXCR, keeping a single row per CDR3 protein. The data hold about 500,000 distinct CDR3 sequences, with roughly a sixth observed a single time. Sequences were obtained from blood. All receptors come from a woman younger than 30 with Graves' hyperthyroidism.

Ten or more counts support this clonotype. The rearrangement links TRBV7-2 to TRBJ2-7; 8 bases fit TRBD2. J was trimmed by 9 bases and V by 2 bases; bases with no gene match: 3. Germline loops: CDR1 SGHTA, CDR2 FQGNSA. This CDR3 contains 12 residues. The CDR3 reads CASSLTAGGQYF. The CDR3 bases are TGTGCCAGCAGCTTAACGGCGGGGGGGCAGTACTTC.

This clonotype was seen repeatedly, ten times or more. V usage is TRBV20-1 and J usage is TRBJ2-1; 7 nucleotides match TRBD2. Germline CDR1 reads DFQATT; CDR2 reads SNEGSKA (reference sequence). The CDR3 is 14 residues long. The junction had 8 bases not matched to a gene; V was cut back by 6 bases and J by 3 bases. The CDR3 loop reads CSAGRLADYNEQFF. DNA for the CDR3: TGCAGTGCGGGGAGGCTAGCGGACTACAATGAGCAGTTCTTC.

Remarks on this clonotype: It may be a read error: a sequence one base away is much more abundant. The chain carries TRBV12-3 or TRBV12-4 and TRBJ2-7; D remains unclear. Trimming left V 6 bases short and J 7 bases short, with 19 bases between. The CDR3 runs to 14 residues. The DNA of the CDR3 is TGTGCCAGCAGCACCTATACATCCTACAATGAGCAGTACTTC. Its translation: CASSTYTSYNEQYF.

The J gene is TRBJ1-1, the V gene TRBV19; 7 bases fit TRBD1. Trimming at V came to 7 bases and at J to 0 bases, leaving 17 bases not matched to a gene. The germline V gene has CDR1 LNHDA and CDR2 SQIVND (reference sequence). The CDR3 extends over 18 amino acids. CDR3 sequence (DNA): TGTGCCAGTACCCTATATCCACAGGGGATACCCATGAACACTGAAGCTTTCTTT. As protein: CASTLYPQGIPMNTEAFF.

This clonotype was picked up many times. This sequence joins TRBV7-3 and TRBJ2-1; unclear D gene. V was pared by 5 bases and J by 7 bases, with 12 bases between. The CDR3 length is 13 residues. CDR1 and CDR2 from the germline V gene are SGHTA and FQGTGA. The CDR3 reads CASSPSVGNEQFF. CDR3 nucleotides: TGTGCCAGCAGCCCCTCGGTAGGTAATGAGCAGTTCTTC.

The chain combines TRBV18 with TRBJ2-5; 12 positions agree with TRBD2. The CDR3 contains 16 residues. Germline loops: CDR1 KGHSH, CDR2 LQKENI. Unmatched junction bases numbered 6, after V lost 3 bases and J lost 4 bases. CDR3 in DNA: TGTGCCAGCTCACCTCCGGGACTAGCGGGTCGAGAGACCCAGTACTTC. It translates to CASSPPGLAGRETQYF.

Concerning this clonotype itself: The conserved phenylalanine or tryptophan normally closing the CDR3 is absent here, so this likely arose from a read error. The chain combines TRBV5-1 with TRBJ2-1; 7 bases line up with TRBD1. Germline lookup yields CDR1 SGHRS and CDR2 YFSETQ. The CDR3 sequence is 13 residues long. The V gene end was trimmed by 3 bases and the J gene end by 10 bases; junction bases not matched to a gene: 7. The CDR3 nucleotides read TGCGCCAGCAGCTCCGGGACAGAGAGGGAGCAGTTCTCC. Translating gives CASSSGTEREQFS.

This clonotype was counted only a few times. The J gene is TRBJ2-5, the V gene TRBV28, with D possibly matching TRBD1 (6 bases). Germline CDR1 MDHEN, CDR2 SYDVKM. This CDR3 comprises 14 residues. V was trimmed by 6 bases and J by 5 bases, leaving 16 bases between them. DNA for the CDR3: TGTGCCAGCAGCCAAACAGGGCCGTTGGAGACCCAGTACTTC. Translating it yields CASSQTGPLETQYF.

This clonotype was counted at least ten times. The V gene is TRBV28, the J gene TRBJ2-3, with 9 bases aligning to TRBD2. CDR1 is MDHEN, CDR2 SYDVKM, per germline. The CDR3 sequence is 15 residues long. J was trimmed by 4 bases and V by 5 bases; bases with no gene match: 7. The CDR3: CASSESGGKSDTQYF. CDR3 in DNA: TGTGCCAGCAGTGAAAGCGGGGGGAAGTCAGATACGCAGTATTTT.

The chain couples TRBV6-2 or TRBV6-3 to TRBJ2-2; D uncertain. CDR1 MNHEY and CDR2 SVGEGT come from the germline V gene. The CDR3 totals 12 residues. The ends were cut back, 7 bases at V and 5 bases at J, with 8 bases in the middle. CDR3 nucleotides: TGTGCCAGCAAACGTTGGACCGGGGAGCTGTTTTTT. Protein: CASKRWTGELFF.

This rearrangement joins TRBV5-6 to TRBJ2-2, with a possible D match to TRBD1 (6 bases). V was trimmed by 0 bases and J by 4 bases, leaving 16 bases between them. CDR1 and CDR2 (germline): SGHDT, YYEEEE. CDR3 length: 17 amino acids. The CDR3 DNA reads TGTGCCAGCAGCTTGGGCCTCAGGGGTCCTGGCACCGGGGAGCTGTTTTTT. It translates to CASSLGLRGPGTGELFF.

In its sample, this clonotype was seen many times. The rearrangement uses TRBV24-1 and TRBJ2-5; tentative D call: TRBD2 (5 bases). Trimming shortened V by 9 bases and J by 4 bases, and 11 bases separated the two germline ends. The CDR3 spans 12 residues. Germline V gives CDR1 KGHDR, CDR2 SFDVKD. The CDR3 nucleotides are TGTGCCACCTCAGGAGGCGGAGAGACCCAGTACTTC. Protein sequence: CATSGGGETQYF.

In its sample, this clonotype was seen many times. V and J are TRBV15 and TRBJ1-2; no firm D call. There are 16 residues in the CDR3. The germline V gene has CDR1 LNHNV and CDR2 YYDKDF (reference sequence). Trimming stripped 0 bases from V and 2 bases from J, with 13 bases between. The CDR3 sequence is CATSRDYARWNYGYTF. CDR3 sequence (DNA): TGTGCCACCAGCAGAGATTACGCCAGGTGGAACTATGGCTACACCTTC.

V gene TRBV28 combines with J gene TRBJ2-7; 7 bases are shared with TRBD1. Trimming removed 6 bases from V and 3 bases from J; junction bases left unmatched: 8. The CDR3 consists of 14 residues. Germline CDR1 reads MDHEN; CDR2 reads SYDVKM. DNA for the CDR3: TGTGCCAGCAGCCAACTGGGGACAGACTACGAGCAGTACTTC. Translation: CASSQLGTDYEQYF.

Only a few counts were recorded for this clonotype. J is TRBJ1-2 and V is TRBV5-1, with 9 bases identical to TRBD1. Germline trimming cut 0 bases from V and 6 bases from J; bases unmatched to any gene: 6. The CDR3 has 15 amino acids. The V gene's germline CDR1 is SGHRS and CDR2 YFSETQ. CDR3 DNA: TGCGCCAGCAGCTTGGAGGGACAGGGTTCGAATGGCTACACCTTC. Encoded protein: CASSLEGQGSNGYTF. Supplemented by reference TRBV5-1 and TRBJ1-2, the full variable domain reads KAGVTQTPRYLIKTRGQQVTLSCSPISGHRSVSWYQQTPGQGLQFLFEYFSETQRNKGNFPGRFSGRQFSNSRSEMNVSTLELGDSALYLCASSLEGQGSNGYTFGSGTRLTVV.

In this sample, this clonotype turned up a few times. The chain couples TRBV10-3 to TRBJ1-5; 7 bases are shared with TRBD1. Unmatched junction bases numbered 7, after V lost 10 bases and J lost 1 base. From germline, CDR1 is ENHRY and CDR2 SYGVKD. The CDR3 consists of 14 residues. Here the CDR3 reads CATDDRVSNQPQHF. The CDR3 nucleotides are TGTGCCACCGACGACAGGGTCAGCAATCAGCCCCAGCATTTT.

A few counts support this clonotype. The chain is built from TRBV12-3 or TRBV12-4 and TRBJ2-3; D unclear. The V end lost 5 bases, the J end lost 0 bases, and 15 bases lay between the germline ends. This CDR3 contains 16 residues. The CDR3 coding sequence is TGTGCCAGCAGTCCCTACACATTCCTTAGCACAGATACGCAGTATTTT. Translating gives CASSPYTFLSTDTQYF.

This clonotype occurred many times. The genes are TRBV30 and TRBJ1-5; a possible D gene is TRBD1 (6 bases). The CDR3 sequence is 13 residues long. Germline lookup yields CDR1 GTSNPN and CDR2 SVGIG (reference sequence). Trimming left V 2 bases short and J 5 bases short, with 10 bases between. The CDR3 bases are TGTGCCTGGAGTCGCGGGGGGCATCAGCCCCAGCATTTT. Translated, it gives CAWSRGGHQPQHF.

This clonotype was seen a single time. Given a much more abundant clone one base away, this may be a read error. The chain couples TRBV5-1 to TRBJ2-7, with D perhaps matching TRBD1 (5 bases). Trimming removed 4 bases at V and 2 bases at J, with 19 bases between. Germline V gene sequence: CDR1 SGHRS, CDR2 YFSETQ. CDR3 length: 16 amino acids. CDR3 residues: CASSIAEQEPTYEQYF. The CDR3 DNA is TGCGCCAGCAGCATTGCCGAACAGGAACCGACCTACGAGCAGTACTTC.

This clonotype was detected many times. This rearrangement joins TRBV7-2 to TRBJ2-1, with unresolved D. This CDR3 contains 17 residues. V dropped 2 bases and J dropped 2 bases, with 16 bases sitting between them. Germline V gene data show CDR1 as SGHTA and CDR2 as FQGNSA. CDR3 loop: CASSLPVGGRTYNEQFF. Here the CDR3 DNA reads TGTGCCAGCAGCTTACCTGTCGGTGGACGGACCTACAATGAGCAGTTCTTC.

Many counts were recorded for this clonotype. J is TRBJ1-2 and V is TRBV28; weak D call: TRBD1 (5 bases). Trimming took off 1 base at V and 3 bases at J, with 15 bases between the two ends. The CDR3 contains 16 residues. Per germline, CDR1 MDHEN and CDR2 SYDVKM. CDR3 protein: CASSLSGVGGDYGYTF. Written as DNA, the CDR3 is TGTGCCAGCAGTTTATCTGGGGTTGGGGGGGACTATGGCTACACCTTC.

This rearrangement joins TRBV29-1 to TRBJ2-7, with 8 bases identical to TRBD1. This CDR3 spans 13 amino acids. Germline trimming cut 6 bases from V and 2 bases from J; bases unmatched to any gene: 6. Germline assignment: CDR1 SQVTM and CDR2 ANQGSEA. The CDR3 sequence is CSVLTGETYEQYF. CDR3 in DNA: TGCAGCGTCCTGACAGGGGAAACCTACGAGCAGTACTTC.

Many counts were recorded for this clonotype. V gene TRBV28 combines with J gene TRBJ2-7; D unresolved. The CDR3 is 15 residues long. With 2 bases removed from V and 4 bases from J, the gap between germline ends came to 15 bases. CDR1 is MDHEN and CDR2 is SYDVKM in the germline V gene. The CDR3 bases are TGTGCCAGCAGTTTAGGGTTCACAGCAACATACGAGCAGTACTTC. Protein sequence: CASSLGFTATYEQYF. The complete variable domain, with remaining parts taken from reference TRBV28 and TRBJ2-7, reads DVKVTQSSRYLVKRTGEKVFLECVQDMDHENMFWYRQDPGLGLRLIYFSYDVKMKEKGDIPEGYSVSREKKERFSLILESASTNQTSMYLCASSLGFTATYEQYFGPGTRLTVT.

This clonotype was seen only a few times. The V call is TRBV6-1, the J call TRBJ2-3; D not resolved. CDR3 length equals 16 residues. V was clipped by 5 bases and J by 0 bases, with 15 bases between them. Germline loops: CDR1 MNHNS, CDR2 SASEGT. In DNA form, the CDR3 reads TGTGCCAGCAGTTCAACCGGGTTTGTTAGCACAGATACGCAGTATTTT. It encodes CASSSTGFVSTDTQYF.

There are many counts of this clonotype. V and J are TRBV7-2 and TRBJ2-3; possible D gene TRBD1, 5 bases. The CDR3 contains 14 residues. V lost 2 bases and J lost 2, with 8 bases in between. CDR1 is SGHTA and CDR2 is FQGNSA in the germline V gene. In DNA form, the CDR3 reads TGTGCCAGCAGCTTACAGGGATTCACAGATACGCAGTATTTT. As protein: CASSLQGFTDTQYF.

This clonotype was recorded many times. This chain connects TRBV29-1 to TRBJ1-2; D unresolved. The germline V gene encodes CDR1 SQVTM and CDR2 ANQGSEA. The V gene lost 2 bases and the J gene lost 0 bases, with 4 bases spanning the gap. The CDR3 totals 12 residues. CDR3: CSVEQSNYGYTF. The CDR3 nucleotides read TGCAGCGTTGAACAATCTAACTATGGCTACACCTTC.

There are many counts of this clonotype. The J gene is TRBJ2-7, the V gene TRBV20-1; TRBD1 might be the D (5 bases). Trimming removed 6 bases from V and 2 bases from J, with 14 bases in between. The CDR3 totals 13 residues. Germline lookup yields CDR1 DFQATT and CDR2 SNEGSKA (reference sequence). The CDR3: CSAAGREPYEQYF. DNA for the CDR3: TGCAGTGCCGCAGGCAGGGAACCCTACGAGCAGTACTTC.

This clonotype was observed at least ten times. The gene calls are TRBV7-9 and TRBJ2-3, with 8 bases that match TRBD1. The trim removed 4 bases at V and 8 bases at J, leaving 8 bases unmatched. Germline CDR1 reads SEHNR; CDR2 reads FQNEAQ (reference sequence). CDR3 size: 14 residues. The CDR3 sequence is CASSSDRVEGTQYF. The CDR3 DNA reads as TGTGCCAGCAGCTCGGACAGGGTGGAGGGTACGCAGTATTTT.

This clonotype was counted ten times or more. The CDR3 reads CSVKTSGTDTQYF. The CDR3 DNA reads as TGCAGCGTGAAGACTAGCGGCACAGATACGCAGTATTTT. V and J are TRBV29-1 and TRBJ2-3, with TRBD2 matching 8 bases. V gave up 6 bases and J gave up 1 base; unmatched junction bases: 3. The CDR3 runs to 13 residues. Per germline, CDR1 SQVTM and CDR2 ANQGSEA.

There are many counts of this clonotype. J is TRBJ1-1 and V is TRBV20-1; D call uncertain. Germline V gene sequence: CDR1 DFQATT, CDR2 SNEGSKA (reference sequence). The CDR3 runs to 16 residues. V was pared by 0 bases and J by 0 bases, with 14 bases between. CDR3 amino acids: CSARDTGLGMNTEAFF. The CDR3 DNA is TGCAGTGCTAGAGATACGGGGTTAGGAATGAACACTGAAGCTTTCTTT.

The chain employs TRBV29-1 and TRBJ1-6; the D gene is possibly TRBD1 (5 bases). CDR1 is SQVTM, CDR2 ANQGSEA, per germline. The CDR3 extends over 13 amino acids. The V end lost 6 bases, the J end lost 5 bases, and 11 bases lay between the germline ends. The CDR3 is CSVRDAHNSPLHF. The CDR3 coding sequence is TGCAGCGTCAGGGACGCGCATAATTCACCCCTCCACTTT.